Listed below are T cell receptor beta chains from one sample, sequenced in a study of T-cell memory formation after mild COVID-19. TCRdb reanalysed the 5' RACE reads using MiXCR and keeps one entry per CDR3 protein. This sample yields 400,000 to 550,000 distinct CDR3 sequences, of which roughly 23% are seen a single time; approximately 12% belongs to the top ten. The sequencing input was PBMCs or a T cell subset sorted from them (not recorded which). The source of these receptors is an adult woman who had mild COVID-19 (a few samples of this study predate the infection). Cell type and time point are not known. Each CDR3 is given with its conserved first and last residue. Fields, in order: J gene, clone size, V gene, D gene, CDR3 protein, CDR3 DNA. The D gene is left open where the match is weak. Size is stated for part of the rows, as once, few or many counts, or as a class when the clone is expanded.

>TRBJ2-1|few|TRBV7-2|TRBD2
CASSSGTRYNEQFF
TGTGCCAGCAGCTCCGGGACTAGATACAATGAGCAGTTCTTC
>TRBJ2-5|-|TRBV2|-
CASSGRKETQYF
TGTGCCAGCAGTGGCAGAAAAGAGACCCAGTACTTC
>TRBJ2-1|-|TRBV6-5|-
CASSRGAYNEQFF
TGTGCCAGCTCTCGGGGAGCTTACAATGAGCAGTTCTTC
>TRBJ2-3|few|TRBV7-9|TRBD1
CASSWQGGTDTQYF
TGTGCCAGCAGCTGGCAGGGGGGCACAGATACGCAGTATTTT
>TRBJ1-2|few|TRBV7-6|TRBD1
CASSLEPGTGQNYGYTF
TGTGCCAGCAGCTTAGAACCCGGGACAGGGCAGAATTATGGCTACACCTTC
>TRBJ1-4|-|TRBV25-1|TRBD1
CATQKGTGDEKLFF
TGTGCCACCCAAAAAGGGACAGGGGATGAAAAACTGTTTTTT
>TRBJ1-1|-|TRBV6-1|-
CASKIVTEAFF
TGTGCCAGCAAAATCGTGACTGAAGCTTTCTTT
>TRBJ1-2|few|TRBV5-1|-
CASSLGTDSYGYTF
TGCGCCAGCAGCTTGGGTACAGATAGCTATGGCTACACCTTC
>TRBJ2-1|-|TRBV7-3|-
CASSLGPPNEQFF
TGTGCCAGCAGCTTAGGGCCCCCAAATGAGCAGTTCTTC
>TRBJ1-5|-|TRBV4-3|TRBD1
CASSQGRGPNKPQHF
TGCGCCAGCAGCCAAGGCAGGGGGCCTAATAAGCCCCAGCATTTT
>TRBJ1-5|-|TRBV5-1|-
CASSPGGGQDQPQHF
TGCGCCAGCAGCCCGGGCGGGGGCCAGGATCAGCCCCAGCATTTT
>TRBJ1-3|few|TRBV3-1|-
CASSQDWSTGNTIYF
TGTGCCAGCAGCCAAGATTGGAGCACTGGAAACACCATATATTTT
>TRBJ2-3|few|TRBV7-8|-
CASSPTKGTDTQYF
TGTGCCAGCAGCCCGACGAAGGGCACAGATACGCAGTATTTT
>TRBJ2-7|-|TRBV12-3/TRBV12-4|TRBD2
CASSLTQGLEDF
TGTGCCAGCAGTCTAACCCAAGGACTAGAGGACTTC
>TRBJ1-5|-|TRBV10-3|TRBD1
CAISETGQGGQPQHF
TGTGCCATCAGTGAGACAGGACAGGGAGGTCAGCCCCAGCATTTT
>TRBJ2-3|few|TRBV7-6|TRBD2
CASSPGLAGRDTQYF
TGTGCCAGCAGCCCGGGACTAGCGGGGAGGGATACGCAGTATTTT
>TRBJ2-3|few|TRBV11-2|TRBD2
CASSAGASGATDTQYF
TGTGCCAGCAGCGCAGGGGCTAGCGGGGCAACAGATACGCAGTATTTT
>TRBJ2-2|-|TRBV5-1|-
CASSLTEGVLNTGELFF
TGCGCCAGCAGCTTGACCGAGGGGGTCCTAAACACCGGGGAGCTGTTTTTT
>TRBJ2-7|few|TRBV20-1|-
CSARWGTRDGREQYF
TGCAGTGCTAGATGGGGGACGCGTGACGGGAGAGAGCAGTACTTC
>TRBJ1-2|-|TRBV7-9|-
CASSLEALLPIGYTF
TGTGCCAGCAGCTTAGAAGCCCTACTCCCTATCGGCTACACCTTC
>TRBJ2-3|-|TRBV20-1|-
CSARTGDTQYF
TGCAGTGCTAGGACCGGAGATACGCAGTATTTT
>TRBJ1-1|-|TRBV24-1|TRBD1
CATSSGTGGTEAFF
TGTGCCACCAGCTCAGGGACAGGGGGGACTGAAGCTTTCTTT
>TRBJ2-5|few|TRBV7-9|-
CASSFGAGGETQYF
TGTGCCAGCAGCTTCGGCGCGGGTGGAGAGACCCAGTACTTC
>TRBJ2-7|-|TRBV7-8|TRBD1
CASSTNRGNEQYF
TGTGCCAGCAGCACGAACAGGGGGAACGAGCAGTACTTC
>TRBJ1-5|-|TRBV7-8|-
CASSLASRYSNQPQHF
TGTGCCAGCAGCTTAGCGTCGCGATATAGCAATCAGCCCCAGCATTTT
>TRBJ1-2|-|TRBV27|-
CAPRQYGYTF
TGTGCCCCCCGGCAGTATGGCTACACCTTC
>TRBJ2-7|-|TRBV20-1|TRBD2
CSAEQRLSSGSIYEQYF
TGCAGTGCCGAACAGAGACTTTCTAGCGGGAGTATCTACGAGCAGTACTTC
>TRBJ2-1|few|TRBV14|-
CASSQDSSSYDEQFF
TGTGCCAGCAGCCAAGATTCCAGTTCTTACGATGAGCAGTTCTTC
>TRBJ1-1|-|TRBV14|-
CASSQVAAGAEAFF
TGTGCCAGCAGCCAAGTTGCTGCAGGGGCTGAAGCTTTCTTT
>TRBJ1-1|many|TRBV20-1|TRBD1
CSARPADRGDTEAFF
TGCAGTGCTAGGCCCGCCGACAGGGGGGACACTGAAGCTTTCTTT
>TRBJ1-3|-|TRBV15|-
CATSRDSTASGNTIYF
TGTGCCACCAGCAGAGATTCTACGGCCTCTGGAAACACCATATATTTT
>TRBJ2-7|-|TRBV20-1|-
CSSEVTDSDYEQYF
TGCAGCTCAGAAGTGACGGACTCTGATTACGAGCAGTACTTC
>TRBJ2-7|many|TRBV7-6|-
CASSLEGSSYEQYF
TGCGCCAGCAGCTTGGAGGGGTCATCCTACGAGCAGTACTTC
>TRBJ1-5|-|TRBV6-6|TRBD1
CASSYRDSRYSNQPQHF
TGTGCCAGCAGTTACCGGGACAGCCGGTATAGCAATCAGCCCCAGCATTTT
>TRBJ1-1|few|TRBV5-1|TRBD1
CASSLHRNRGSNTEAFF
TGCGCCAGCAGCTTGCACCGGAACAGGGGTTCGAACACTGAAGCTTTCTTT
>TRBJ2-5|-|TRBV24-1|TRBD1
CATSDLPDREETQYF
TGTGCCACCAGTGATTTACCCGACAGGGAAGAGACCCAGTACTTC
>TRBJ2-1|-|TRBV7-3|TRBD2
CASSLVPGLAGGPIF
TGTGCCAGCAGCTTAGTCCCGGGACTAGCGGGAGGGCCGATCTTC
>TRBJ1-5|-|TRBV15|-
CATSRDRDLYNQPQHF
TGTGCCACCAGCAGAGATCGGGACCTCTACAATCAGCCCCAGCATTTT
>TRBJ2-1|-|TRBV7-8|TRBD1
CASSWTGTGHEQFF
TGTGCCAGCAGCTGGACAGGGACTGGGCATGAGCAGTTCTTC
>TRBJ2-2|few|TRBV29-1|-
CSVRYGTGELFF
TGCAGCGTCCGATATGGGACCGGGGAGCTGTTTTTT
>TRBJ2-1|once|TRBV10-3|TRBD1
CAIRGQGANSNEQFF
TGTGCCATCAGGGGACAGGGGGCTAATAGTAATGAGCAGTTCTTC
>TRBJ1-2|-|TRBV7-9|TRBD1
CASSLFGRGPAQGYTF
TGTGCCAGCAGCTTATTTGGCAGGGGGCCAGCGCAAGGCTACACCTTC
>TRBJ1-1|few|TRBV30|-
CAWSRGATEAFF
TGTGCCTGGAGCAGGGGCGCGACTGAAGCTTTCTTT